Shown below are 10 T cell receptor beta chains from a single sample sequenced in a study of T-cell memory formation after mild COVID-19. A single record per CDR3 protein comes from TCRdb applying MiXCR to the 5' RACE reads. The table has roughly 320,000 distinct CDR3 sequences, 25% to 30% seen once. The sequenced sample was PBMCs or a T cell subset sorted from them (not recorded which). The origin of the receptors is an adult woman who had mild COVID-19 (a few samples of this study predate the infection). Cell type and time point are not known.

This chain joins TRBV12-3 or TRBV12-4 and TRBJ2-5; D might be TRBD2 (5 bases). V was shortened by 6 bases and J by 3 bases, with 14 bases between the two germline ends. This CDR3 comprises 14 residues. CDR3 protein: CASRHSDGKETQYF. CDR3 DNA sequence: TGTGCCAGCAGGCACTCGGACGGGAAAGAGACCCAGTACTTC.

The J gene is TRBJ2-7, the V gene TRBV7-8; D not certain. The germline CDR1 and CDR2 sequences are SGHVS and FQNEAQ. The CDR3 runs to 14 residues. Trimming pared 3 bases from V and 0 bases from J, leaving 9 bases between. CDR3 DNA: TGTGCCAGCAGCTTCCTCGACAACTCCTACGAGCAGTACTTC. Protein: CASSFLDNSYEQYF.

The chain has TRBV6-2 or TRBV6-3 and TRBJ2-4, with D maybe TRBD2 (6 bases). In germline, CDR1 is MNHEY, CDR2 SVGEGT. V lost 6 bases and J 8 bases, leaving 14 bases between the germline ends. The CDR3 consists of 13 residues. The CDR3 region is CASSSRWRDIQYF. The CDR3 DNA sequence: TGTGCCAGCAGCTCAAGATGGAGGGACATTCAGTACTTC.

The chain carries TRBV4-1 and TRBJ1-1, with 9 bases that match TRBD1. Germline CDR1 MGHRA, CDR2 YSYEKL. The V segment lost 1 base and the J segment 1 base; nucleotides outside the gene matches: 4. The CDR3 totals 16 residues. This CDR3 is CASSQVKQGANTEAFF. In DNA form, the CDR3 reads TGCGCCAGCAGCCAAGTTAAACAGGGGGCGAACACTGAAGCTTTCTTT.

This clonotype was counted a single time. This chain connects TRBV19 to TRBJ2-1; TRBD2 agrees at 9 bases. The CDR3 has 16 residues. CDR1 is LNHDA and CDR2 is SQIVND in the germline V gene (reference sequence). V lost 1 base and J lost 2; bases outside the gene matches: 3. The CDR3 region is CASSIGSSGTYNEQFF. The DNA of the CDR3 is TGTGCCAGTAGTATAGGGTCTAGCGGGACCTACAATGAGCAGTTCTTC.

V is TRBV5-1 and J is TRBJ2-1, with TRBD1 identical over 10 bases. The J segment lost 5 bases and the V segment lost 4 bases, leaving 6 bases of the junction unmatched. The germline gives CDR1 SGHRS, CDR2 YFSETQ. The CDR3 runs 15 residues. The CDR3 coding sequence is TGCGCCAGCAGCGCGGGACAGGGGATACACAATGAGCAGTTCTTC. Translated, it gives CASSAGQGIHNEQFF.

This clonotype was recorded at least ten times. The CDR3 region has the DNA TGCGCCAGCAGCTTGACTAGCGGAAACACAGATACGCAGTATTTT. Translated: CASSLTSGNTDTQYF. The J gene is TRBJ2-3, the V gene TRBV5-1; 8 bases fit TRBD2. Looked up from germline, CDR1 is SGHRS and CDR2 is YFSETQ. CDR3 length: 15 residues. V shed 1 base, J shed 2 bases, and the junction held 3 bases outside the gene matches.

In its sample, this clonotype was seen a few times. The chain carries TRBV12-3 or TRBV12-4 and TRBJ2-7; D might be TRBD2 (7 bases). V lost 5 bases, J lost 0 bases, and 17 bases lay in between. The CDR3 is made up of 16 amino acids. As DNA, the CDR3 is TGTGCCAGCAGTCCTCCAGCGGGACATGACTCCTACGAGCAGTACTTC. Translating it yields CASSPPAGHDSYEQYF.

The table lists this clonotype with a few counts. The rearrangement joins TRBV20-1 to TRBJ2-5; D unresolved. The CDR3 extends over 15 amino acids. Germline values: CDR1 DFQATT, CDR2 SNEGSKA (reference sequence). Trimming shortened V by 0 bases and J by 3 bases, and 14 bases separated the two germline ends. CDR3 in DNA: TGCAGTGCTAGAGACCTTCGACGGGCCGAAGAGACCCAGTACTTC. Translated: CSARDLRRAEETQYF.

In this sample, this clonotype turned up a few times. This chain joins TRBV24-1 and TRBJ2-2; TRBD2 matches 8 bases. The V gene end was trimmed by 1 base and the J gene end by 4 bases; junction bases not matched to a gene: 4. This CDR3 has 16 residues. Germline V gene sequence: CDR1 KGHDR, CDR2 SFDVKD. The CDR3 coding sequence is TGTGCCACCAGTGATTTAGCGGGAGAAGGCACCGGGGAGCTGTTTTTT. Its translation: CATSDLAGEGTGELFF.